The T cell receptor beta chain under discussion was sequenced for a study of beta chain features in type 1 diabetes. The entirety of the isolated RNA underwent reverse transcription, so expressed TCRB transcripts were sequenced. Sequencing used immunoSEQ multiplex PCR; TCRdb keeps in-frame clones, though not all of them. Seen here are 240,000 or so clones, under 70% observed once, and the top ten hold around 0.05%. One heparinised draw of blood, averaging around 120 mL, came from each donor. CDR1 is SGHTA and CDR2 is FQGNSA in the germline V gene. The CDR3 consists of 13 residues. The V end was cut by 5 bases, the J end by 1 base, with 6 bases between.

Sequenced input: naive CD4+ T cells from blood. This clonotype originated in a man between 25 and 39 years old in good health. V and J are TRBV7-2 and TRBJ1-5; D uncertain. CDR3 DNA sequence: TGTGCCAGCAGCCCCCCGAGCAATCAGCCCCAGCATTTT. Protein sequence: CASSPPSNQPQHF.